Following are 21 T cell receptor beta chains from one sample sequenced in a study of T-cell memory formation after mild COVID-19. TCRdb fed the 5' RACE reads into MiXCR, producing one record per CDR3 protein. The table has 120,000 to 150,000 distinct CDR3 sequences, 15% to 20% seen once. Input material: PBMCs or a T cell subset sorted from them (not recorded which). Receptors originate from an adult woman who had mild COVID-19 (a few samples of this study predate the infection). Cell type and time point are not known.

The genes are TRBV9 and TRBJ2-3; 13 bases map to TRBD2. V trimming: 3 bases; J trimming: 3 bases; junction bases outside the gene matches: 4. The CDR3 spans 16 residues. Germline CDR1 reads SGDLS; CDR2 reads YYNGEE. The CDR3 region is CASSAPGLAGTDTQYF. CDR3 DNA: TGTGCCAGCAGCGCCCCGGGACTAGCGGGGACAGATACGCAGTATTTT.

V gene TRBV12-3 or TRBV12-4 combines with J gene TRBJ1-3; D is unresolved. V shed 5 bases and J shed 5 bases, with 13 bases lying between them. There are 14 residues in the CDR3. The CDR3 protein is CASSHLDPRNTIYF. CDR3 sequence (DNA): TGTGCCAGCAGTCACCTGGACCCAAGAAACACCATATATTTT.

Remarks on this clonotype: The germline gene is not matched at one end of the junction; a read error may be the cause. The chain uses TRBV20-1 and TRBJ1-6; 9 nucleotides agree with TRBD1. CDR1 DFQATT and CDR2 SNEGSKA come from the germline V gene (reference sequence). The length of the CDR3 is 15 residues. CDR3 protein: CSAPTGGSYNSPLPF. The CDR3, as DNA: TGCAGTGCTCCTACAGGGGGCTCTTATAATTCACCCCTCCCCTTT.

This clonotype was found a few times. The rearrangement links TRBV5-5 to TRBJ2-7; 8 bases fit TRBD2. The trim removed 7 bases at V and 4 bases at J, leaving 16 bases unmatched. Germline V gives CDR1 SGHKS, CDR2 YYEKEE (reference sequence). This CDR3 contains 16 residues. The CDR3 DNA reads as TGTGCCAGCTTCCAGGACCTGGGAGGACTAGCATACGAGCAGTACTTC. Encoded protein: CASFQDLGGLAYEQYF.

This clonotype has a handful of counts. The CDR3 DNA is TGTGCCAGCAGCTTAGATCGCCAGGGGGGCACAGATACGCAGTATTTT. Residues: CASSLDRQGGTDTQYF. The chain links TRBV7-2 to TRBJ2-3, with 7 bases that match TRBD1. The junction had 5 bases not matched to a gene; V was cut back by 1 base and J by 1 base. In germline, CDR1 is SGHTA, CDR2 FQGNSA. The CDR3 has 16 amino acids.

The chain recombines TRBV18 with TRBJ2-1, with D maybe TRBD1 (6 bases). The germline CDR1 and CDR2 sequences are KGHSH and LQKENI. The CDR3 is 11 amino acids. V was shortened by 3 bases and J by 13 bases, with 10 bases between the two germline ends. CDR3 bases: TGTGCCAGCTCACCCCAGGGACATCAGTTCTTC. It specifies CASSPQGHQFF.

The CDR3 sequence: CASSFPEHGETQYF. The DNA of the CDR3 is TGTGCCAGCAGCTTCCCAGAACATGGAGAGACCCAGTACTTC. V is TRBV5-5 and J is TRBJ2-5; D uncertain. Germline assignment: CDR1 SGHKS and CDR2 YYEKEE (reference sequence). V was trimmed by 2 bases and J by 4 bases, leaving 12 bases between them. The CDR3 covers 14 residues.

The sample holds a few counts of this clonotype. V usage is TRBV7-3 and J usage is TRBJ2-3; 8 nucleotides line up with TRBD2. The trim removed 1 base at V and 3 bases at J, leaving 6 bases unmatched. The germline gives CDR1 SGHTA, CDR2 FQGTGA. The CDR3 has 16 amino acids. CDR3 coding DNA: TGTGCCAGCAGCTTAATGGCTAGCGGGCCGACAGATACGCAGTATTTT. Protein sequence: CASSLMASGPTDTQYF.

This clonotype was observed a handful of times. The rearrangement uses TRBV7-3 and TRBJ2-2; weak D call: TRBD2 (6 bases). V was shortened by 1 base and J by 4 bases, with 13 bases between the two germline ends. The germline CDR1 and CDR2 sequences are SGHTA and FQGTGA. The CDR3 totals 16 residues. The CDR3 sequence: CASSLIGGDRTGELFF. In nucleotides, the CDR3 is TGTGCCAGCAGCTTAATCGGGGGAGACCGCACCGGGGAGCTGTTTTTT.

CDR3 DNA sequence: TGTGCCAGCAGGGCTAGCGGACTCCCCGGGGAGCTGTTTTTT. Its translation: CASRASGLPGELFF. This rearrangement joins TRBV7-9 to TRBJ2-2, with 7 bases that match TRBD2. Losses at the gene ends were 6 bases for V and 6 bases for J; bases not matched to a gene: 7. Germline loops: CDR1 SEHNR, CDR2 FQNEAQ (reference sequence). This CDR3 is built from 14 residues.

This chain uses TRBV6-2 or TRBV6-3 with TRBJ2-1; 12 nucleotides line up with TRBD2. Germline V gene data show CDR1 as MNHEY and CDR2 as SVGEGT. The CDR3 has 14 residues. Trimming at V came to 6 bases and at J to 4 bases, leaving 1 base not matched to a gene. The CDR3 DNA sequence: TGTGCCAGCAGCGGGACTAGCGGGTACAATGAGCAGTTCTTC. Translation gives CASSGTSGYNEQFF.

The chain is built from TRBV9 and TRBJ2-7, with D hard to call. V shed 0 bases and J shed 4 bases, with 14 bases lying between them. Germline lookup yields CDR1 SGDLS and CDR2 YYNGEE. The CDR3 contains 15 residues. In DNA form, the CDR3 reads TGTGCCAGCAGCGTAGGGGGTACCTCAATGTACGAGCAGTACTTC. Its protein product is CASSVGGTSMYEQYF.

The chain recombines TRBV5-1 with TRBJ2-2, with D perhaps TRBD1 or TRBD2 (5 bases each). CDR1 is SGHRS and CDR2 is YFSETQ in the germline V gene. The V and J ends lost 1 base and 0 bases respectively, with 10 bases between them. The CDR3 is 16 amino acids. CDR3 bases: TGCGCCAGCAGCTTGATCGTGGGGGCGAACACCGGGGAGCTGTTTTTT. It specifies CASSLIVGANTGELFF. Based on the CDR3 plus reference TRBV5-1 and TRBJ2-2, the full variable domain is KAGVTQTPRYLIKTRGQQVTLSCSPISGHRSVSWYQQTPGQGLQFLFEYFSETQRNKGNFPGRFSGRQFSNSRSEMNVSTLELGDSALYLCASSLIVGANTGELFFGEGSRLTVL.

CDR3 nucleotide sequence: TGTGCCAGCAGCACCCGGACAGGGGACGACTATGGCTACACCTTC. The encoded protein is CASSTRTGDDYGYTF. The J gene is TRBJ1-2, the V gene TRBV7-9; 9 positions agree with TRBD1. V shed 5 bases, J shed 3 bases, and the junction held 7 bases outside the gene matches. Germline V lookup: CDR1 SEHNR, CDR2 FQNEAQ (reference sequence). The CDR3 is 15 amino acids.

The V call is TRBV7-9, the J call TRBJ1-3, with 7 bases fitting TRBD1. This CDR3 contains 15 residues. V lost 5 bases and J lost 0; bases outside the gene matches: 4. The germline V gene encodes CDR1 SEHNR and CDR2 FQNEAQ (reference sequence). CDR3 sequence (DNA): TGTGCCAGCAGCCGACAGGGAGGCTCTGGAAACACCATATATTTT. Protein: CASSRQGGSGNTIYF.

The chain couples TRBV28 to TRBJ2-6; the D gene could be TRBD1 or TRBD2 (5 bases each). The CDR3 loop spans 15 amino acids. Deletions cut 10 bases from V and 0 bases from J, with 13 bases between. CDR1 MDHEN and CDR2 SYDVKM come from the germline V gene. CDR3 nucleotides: TGTGCCACCAAAGTTGGGACCTCTGGGGCCAACGTCCTGACTTTC. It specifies CATKVGTSGANVLTF. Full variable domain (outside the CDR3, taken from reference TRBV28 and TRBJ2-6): DVKVTQSSRYLVKRTGEKVFLECVQDMDHENMFWYRQDPGLGLRLIYFSYDVKMKEKGDIPEGYSVSREKKERFSLILESASTNQTSMYLCATKVGTSGANVLTFGAGSRLTVL.

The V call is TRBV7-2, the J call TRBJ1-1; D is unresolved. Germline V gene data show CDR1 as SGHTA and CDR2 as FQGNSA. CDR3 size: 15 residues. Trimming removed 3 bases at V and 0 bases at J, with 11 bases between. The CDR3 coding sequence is TGTGCCAGCAGCTTGGAATCTTTGGTGAACACTGAAGCTTTCTTT. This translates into CASSLESLVNTEAFF.

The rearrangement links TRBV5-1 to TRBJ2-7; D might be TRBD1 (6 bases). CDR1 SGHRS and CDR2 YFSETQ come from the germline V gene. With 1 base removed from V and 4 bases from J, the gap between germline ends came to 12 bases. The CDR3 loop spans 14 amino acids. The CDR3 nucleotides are TGCGCCAGCAGCTTGATAGGGGGAGAATACGAGCAGTACTTC. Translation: CASSLIGGEYEQYF.

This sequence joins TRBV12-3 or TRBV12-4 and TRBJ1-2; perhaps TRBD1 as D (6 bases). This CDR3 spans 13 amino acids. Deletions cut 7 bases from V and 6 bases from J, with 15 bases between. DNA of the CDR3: TGTGCCAGCATCTCCGGGGGCGGCGATGGCTACACCTTC. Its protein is CASISGGGDGYTF.

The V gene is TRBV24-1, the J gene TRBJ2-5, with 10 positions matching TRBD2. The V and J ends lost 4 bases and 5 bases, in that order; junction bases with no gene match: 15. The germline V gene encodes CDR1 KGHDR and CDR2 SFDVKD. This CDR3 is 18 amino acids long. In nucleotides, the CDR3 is TGTGCCACCAGTGACCCCTCTGAACCGGGACTAGCGAGCGAGACCCAGTACTTC. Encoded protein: CATSDPSEPGLASETQYF.

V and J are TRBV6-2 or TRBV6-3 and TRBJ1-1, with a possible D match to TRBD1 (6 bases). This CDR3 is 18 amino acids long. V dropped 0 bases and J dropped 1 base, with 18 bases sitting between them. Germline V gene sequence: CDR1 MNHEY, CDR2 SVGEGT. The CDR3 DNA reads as TGTGCCAGCAGTTACTCGAGGAGGGGGGGGGCCTGGAACACTGAAGCTTTCTTT. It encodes CASSYSRRGGAWNTEAFF.